This T cell receptor (beta chain) comes out of a study of OX40 agonist ivuxolimab in advanced cancers. Germline V gene data show CDR1 as MNHNY and CDR2 as SVGAGI (reference sequence). The ends were cut back, 3 bases at V and 6 bases at J, with 15 bases in the middle. The CDR3 is made up of 16 amino acids. Study-level results: Among T cells, CD8+ cells averaged more expanded clones than CD4+ cells. Clones of CD4+ and CD8+ blood T cells grew by week 6 at doses of 0.1 to 3.0 mg/kg.

Regarding this clone: Its antigen remains unknown.

Profiling relied on immunoSEQ multiplex PCR, and the TCRdb table lists in-frame clones only, not all of them. Of fewer than 85,000 clones in the sample, 92% were seen once. The chain is built from TRBV6-6 and TRBJ1-6; the D gene is possibly TRBD1 (5 bases). Sequencing used CD4+ or CD8+ T cells sorted from blood, obtained in a trial of the OX40 agonist ivuxolimab. The source is an adult with an advanced solid tumor such as melanoma, head and neck, liver or kidney cancer. CDR3 sequence (DNA): TGTGCCAGCAGTTATTGGACAACCTCTCCTAATTCACCCCTCCACTTT. Translating gives CASSYWTTSPNSPLHF.